The next 22 T cell receptor beta chains were all read from a single sample in a study of cytomegalovirus exposure and HLA in healthy donors. Both 60 Vbeta primers and 13 Jbeta primers went into the PCR. Data came from immunoSEQ multiplex PCR; TCRdb stores just in-frame clones and leaves some out. Of approximately 200,000 clones in the sample, 85% are singletons; the top ten hold less than 2.5%. Material for sequencing was PBMCs. All receptors derive from a woman between 45 and 65 years old in good health and CMV-seronegative.

The genes are TRBV2 and TRBJ2-1, with 9 bases aligning to TRBD1. This CDR3 spans 14 amino acids. J lost 11 bases, V lost 8 bases, and 13 bases had no gene match. Germline V gene sequence: CDR1 SNHLY, CDR2 FYNNEI. The chain's CDR3 is CASSGTGYLRQQFF. The CDR3 region has the DNA TGTGCCAGCTCCGGGACAGGGTATCTTAGGCAGCAGTTCTTC. Supplemented by reference TRBV2 and TRBJ2-1, the full variable domain reads EPEVTQTPSHQVTQMGQEVILRCVPISNHLYFYWYRQILGQKVEFLVSFYNNEISEKSEIFDDQFSVERPDGSNFTLKIRSTKLEDSAMYFCASSGTGYLRQQFFGPGTRLTVL.

The chain is built from TRBV5-5 and TRBJ2-3, with 14 bases aligning to TRBD2. The CDR3 has 16 residues. Germline V lookup: CDR1 SGHKS, CDR2 YYEKEE (reference sequence). V was pared by 2 bases and J by 3 bases, with 2 bases of the junction left unmatched. The CDR3 nucleotides are TGTGCCAGCAGCTTAGGGACTAGCGGGAGTACAGATACGCAGTATTTT. Translating it yields CASSLGTSGSTDTQYF.

The chain links TRBV29-1 to TRBJ2-1; TRBD2 matches 9 bases. This CDR3 is 13 amino acids long. Germline V gene lookup returns CDR1 SQVTM and CDR2 ANQGSEA. Trimming cost V 6 bases and J 7 bases; bases outside gene matches: 7. CDR3 sequence (DNA): TGCAGCGTCGTTAGCGGGAGTCAGAATGAGCAGTTCTTC. Translating it yields CSVVSGSQNEQFF.

V gene TRBV5-1 combines with J gene TRBJ2-7; 7 nucleotides agree with TRBD1. The CDR3 runs 16 residues. J gave up 2 bases and V 1 base, and 9 bases lay outside the gene matches. Germline CDR1 SGHRS, CDR2 YFSETQ. Here the CDR3 reads CASSLRWEGGAYEQYF. The CDR3 region has the DNA TGCGCCAGCAGCTTGAGGTGGGAAGGGGGCGCCTACGAGCAGTACTTC.

This clone was observed a single time. V usage is TRBV20-1 and J usage is TRBJ2-7; D call uncertain. CDR1 and CDR2 from the germline V gene are DFQATT and SNEGSKA (reference sequence). The CDR3 spans 11 residues. With 3 bases removed from V and 1 base from J, the gap between germline ends came to 4 bases. The CDR3 sequence: CSASRSYEQYF. The CDR3 DNA is TGCAGTGCTAGTCGGTCCTACGAGCAGTACTTC.

The chain has TRBV6-5 and TRBJ1-3; D gene uncertain. This CDR3 has 16 residues. The ends were cut back, 0 bases at V and 0 bases at J, with 9 bases in the middle. Germline loops: CDR1 MNHEY, CDR2 SVGAGI. The CDR3 region is CASSYSYGISGNTIYF. The CDR3 DNA reads as TGTGCCAGCAGTTACTCGTACGGGATCTCTGGAAACACCATATATTTT.

This chain links TRBV18 with TRBJ1-4; D call uncertain. This CDR3 comprises 13 residues. V lost 1 base and J lost 6, with 6 bases in between. Germline V lookup: CDR1 KGHSH, CDR2 LQKENI. The chain's CDR3 is CASSPRLYEKLFF. Written as DNA, the CDR3 is TGTGCCAGCTCACCACGACTCTATGAAAAACTGTTTTTT.

The chain has TRBV11-2 and TRBJ2-2; 8 nucleotides align to TRBD1. After removal of 8 bases from V and 4 bases from J, the junction contained 6 bases not matched to a gene. The germline CDR1 and CDR2 sequences are SGHAT and FQNNGV. The CDR3 runs to 14 residues. Written as DNA, the CDR3 is TGTGCCAGCGGTGGACAGGGAACCACCGGGGAGCTGTTTTTT. It codes for CASGGQGTTGELFF.

The gene calls are TRBV5-1 and TRBJ2-6; TRBD1 might be the D (5 bases). V was shortened by 2 bases and J by 0 bases, with 12 bases between the two germline ends. Per germline, CDR1 SGHRS and CDR2 YFSETQ. The length of the CDR3 is 17 residues. DNA of the CDR3: TGCGCCAGCAGCTTAACAGGTTCGAGCTCTGGGGCCAACGTCCTGACTTTC. Translation: CASSLTGSSSGANVLTF.

The rearrangement uses TRBV7-2 and TRBJ2-1; maybe TRBD1 (6 bases). This CDR3 comprises 13 residues. The V and J ends lost 6 bases and 9 bases respectively, with 15 bases between them. Germline CDR1 and CDR2: SGHTA and FQGNSA. This chain's CDR3 is CASSQNREFEQFF. The DNA of the CDR3 is TGTGCCAGCAGTCAAAACAGGGAATTTGAGCAGTTCTTC.

This chain connects TRBV6-1 to TRBJ1-1; D gene uncertain. CDR1 and CDR2 from the germline V gene are MNHNS and SASEGT. With 4 bases removed from V and 1 base from J, the gap between germline ends came to 7 bases. The CDR3 sequence is 13 residues long. The CDR3 reads CASSAVSNTEAFF. The DNA of the CDR3 is TGTGCCAGCAGTGCGGTCTCGAACACTGAAGCTTTCTTT.

The CDR3: CASVGLRQMAHSLYEQYF. The CDR3 nucleotides read TGTGCCAGCGTGGGGTTACGACAGATGGCACACAGCCTTTACGAGCAGTACTTC. The chain uses TRBV27 and TRBJ2-7; a possible D gene is TRBD1 (5 bases). Trimming left V 8 bases short and J 4 bases short, with 30 bases between. Germline-derived CDR1 and CDR2 are MNHEY and SMNVEV (reference sequence). The length of the CDR3 is 18 residues.

V usage is TRBV5-5 and J usage is TRBJ2-7; 10 bases are shared with TRBD1. This CDR3 is built from 15 residues. CDR1 and CDR2 from the germline V gene are SGHKS and YYEKEE (reference sequence). The ends lost 4 bases at V and 2 bases at J; junction bases unmatched: 6. CDR3 residues: CASSHRDRGPYEQYF. The CDR3 nucleotides are TGTGCCAGCAGCCACCGGGACAGGGGTCCCTACGAGCAGTACTTC. Filled out from reference TRBV5-5 and TRBJ2-7, the complete variable domain reads DAGVTQSPTHLIKTRGQQVTLRCSPISGHKSVSWYQQVLGQGPQFIFQYYEKEERGRGNFPDRFSARQFPNYSSELNVNALLLGDSALYLCASSHRDRGPYEQYFGPGTRLTVT.

Note on this clone: Because it lacks the conserved phenylalanine or tryptophan at the end, this CDR3 is likely a read error. The limits of the CDR3 on the DNA are not certain, so only TCRdb's listed CDR3 is given. This chain links TRBV6-1 with TRBJ1-4. Counting both end residues, the CDR3 totals 13 amino acids. The germline V gene has CDR1 MNHNS and CDR2 SASEGT. CDR3 region: CASSNNDRLDWTG.

The V gene is TRBV9, the J gene TRBJ1-3; TRBD1 aligns across 8 bases. J gave up 3 bases and V 2 bases, and 4 bases lay outside the gene matches. The CDR3 is 15 amino acids. CDR1 and CDR2 (germline): SGDLS, YYNGEE. CDR3 sequence (DNA): TGTGCCAGCAGCGTGATCGGGACAGGTGGAAACACCATATATTTT. As protein: CASSVIGTGGNTIYF.

The V gene is TRBV2, the J gene TRBJ1-5, with 7 bases fitting TRBD1. The CDR3 loop spans 17 amino acids. Germline assignment: CDR1 SNHLY and CDR2 FYNNEI. V dropped 4 bases and J dropped 3; count of bases not matched to a gene: 12. CDR3: CASSADRLQGNNQPQHF. The CDR3 region has the DNA TGTGCCAGCAGTGCGGACAGGTTGCAAGGGAACAATCAGCCCCAGCATTTT.

The CDR3 loop reads CASTLRGEVGTEAFF. The CDR3 nucleotides are TGTGCCAGCACCCTCAGGGGGGAAGTGGGAACTGAAGCTTTCTTT. The gene calls are TRBV6-6 and TRBJ1-1, with 7 bases identical to TRBD1. V dropped 7 bases and J dropped 5; count of bases not matched to a gene: 13. The CDR3 length is 15 residues. Germline V gene lookup returns CDR1 MNHNY and CDR2 SVGAGI (reference sequence).

The CDR3 DNA reads as TGTGCCAGCAGTTTTGGCCTAGCCTCCTACGAGCAGTACTTC. This gives the protein CASSFGLASYEQYF. This chain joins TRBV28 and TRBJ2-7; TRBD2 might be the D (5 bases). The CDR3 extends over 14 amino acids. CDR1 and CDR2 (germline): MDHEN, SYDVKM. The germline V and J ends were trimmed by 3 bases and 0 bases, with 9 bases remaining between them.

The chain recombines TRBV9 with TRBJ2-7; the match to TRBD2 covers 11 bases. CDR3 length equals 14 residues. V was pared by 2 bases and J by 8 bases, with 6 bases of the junction left unmatched. Germline values: CDR1 SGDLS, CDR2 YYNGEE. The CDR3 sequence: CASSVELAGVQQYF. In DNA form, the CDR3 reads TGTGCCAGCAGCGTCGAACTAGCGGGAGTCCAGCAGTACTTC.

The chain is built from TRBV27 and TRBJ1-1; D gene ambiguous. The CDR3 spans 14 residues. CDR1 and CDR2 (germline): MNHEY, SMNVEV (reference sequence). With 7 bases removed from V and 1 base from J, the gap between germline ends came to 13 bases. The chain's CDR3 is CASTSRQANTEAFF. The CDR3 region has the DNA TGTGCCAGCACTTCACGTCAAGCGAACACTGAAGCTTTCTTT.

The chain employs TRBV14 and TRBJ2-1; D is uncertain. V was clipped by 1 base and J by 10 bases, with 5 bases between them. Germline assignment: CDR1 SGHDN and CDR2 FVKESK. The CDR3 has 11 amino acids. The CDR3 here is CASSQGPEQFF. The CDR3, as DNA: TGTGCCAGCAGCCAAGGGCCAGAGCAGTTCTTC.

The gene calls are TRBV9 and TRBJ1-2; tentative D call: TRBD1 (5 bases). Deletions cut 0 bases from V and 2 bases from J, with 11 bases between. Germline CDR1 reads SGDLS; CDR2 reads YYNGEE. CDR3 length equals 15 residues. The CDR3 nucleotides are TGTGCCAGCAGCGTAGCGGTTGGGGGGAACTATGGCTACACCTTC. As protein: CASSVAVGGNYGYTF.